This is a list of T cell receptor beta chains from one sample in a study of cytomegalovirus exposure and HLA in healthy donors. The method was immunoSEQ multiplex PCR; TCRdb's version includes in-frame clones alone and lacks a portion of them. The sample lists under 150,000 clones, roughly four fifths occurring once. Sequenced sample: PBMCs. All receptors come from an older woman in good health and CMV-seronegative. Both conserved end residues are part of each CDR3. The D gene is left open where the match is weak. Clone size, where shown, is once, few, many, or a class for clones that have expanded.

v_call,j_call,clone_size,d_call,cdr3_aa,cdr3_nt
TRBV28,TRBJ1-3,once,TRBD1,CASSLSGGGDTIYF,TGTGCCAGCAGTTTATCAGGGGGCGGTGACACCATATATTTT
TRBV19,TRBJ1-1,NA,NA,CASSTYRALNTEAFF,TGTGCCAGTAGTACCTACAGGGCCTTGAACACTGAAGCTTTCTTT
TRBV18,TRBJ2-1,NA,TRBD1,CASSRIARGLYNEQFF,TGTGCCAGCTCACGCATCGCCAGGGGGCTCTACAATGAGCAGTTCTTC
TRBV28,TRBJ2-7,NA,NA,CASIPGLRDEQYF,TGTGCCAGCATACCAGGACTACGGGACGAGCAGTACTTC
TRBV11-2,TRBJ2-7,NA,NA,CASSPVWTGSHSYEQYF,TGTGCCAGCAGCCCGGTCTGGACGGGGAGCCACTCCTACGAGCAGTACTTC
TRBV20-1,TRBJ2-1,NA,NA,CSARGGFTMVF,TGCAGTGCCAGAGGAGGGTTTACGATGGTCTTC
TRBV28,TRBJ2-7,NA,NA,CASRSSGKPHEQYF,TGTGCCAGCAGGTCCTCCGGGAAACCCCACGAGCAGTACTTC
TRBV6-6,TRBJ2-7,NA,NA,CASIHQAGHSYEQYF,TGTGCCAGCATCCACCAAGCGGGACATTCCTACGAGCAGTACTTC
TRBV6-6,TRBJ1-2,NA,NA,CASSYDRSSPNYGYTF,TGTGCCAGCAGTTACGACAGAAGCAGTCCAAACTATGGCTACACCTTC
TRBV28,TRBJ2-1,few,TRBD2,CASAPALAGVNEQFF,TGTGCCAGCGCCCCCGCACTAGCGGGAGTTAATGAGCAGTTCTTC
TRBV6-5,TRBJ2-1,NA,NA,CASSHPSNEQFF,TGTGCCAGCAGCCACCCCAGCAATGAGCAGTTCTTC
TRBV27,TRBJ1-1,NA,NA,CASSPHTTRGTEAFF,TGTGCCAGCAGTCCCCACACAACGCGGGGCACTGAAGCTTTCTTT
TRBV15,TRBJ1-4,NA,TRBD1,CATSREDRRVEGNEKLFF,TGTGCCACCAGCAGAGAGGACAGGCGAGTGGAAGGTAATGAAAAACTGTTTTTT
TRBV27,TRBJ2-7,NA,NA,CASSLSVGQGYEQYF,TGTGCCAGCAGTTTATCGGTTGGGCAGGGTTACGAGCAGTACTTC
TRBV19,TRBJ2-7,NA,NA,CASSTQQATEPTSTPGHRTYEQYF,TGTGCCAGTAGTACACAACAGGCCACCGAACCTACGAGCACTCCAGGCCACCGAACCTACGAGCAGTACTTC
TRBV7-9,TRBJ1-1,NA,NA,CASSLVVRVRGMNTEAFF,TGTGCCAGCAGCTTAGTCGTCCGGGTCCGGGGTATGAACACTGAAGCTTTCTTT
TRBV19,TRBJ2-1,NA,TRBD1,CASSIQGAGNEQFF,TGTGCCAGTAGTATTCAGGGGGCAGGGAATGAGCAGTTCTTC
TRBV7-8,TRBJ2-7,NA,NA,CASSLQGTDEQYF,TGTGCCAGCAGCTTACAGGGGACCGACGAGCAGTACTTC
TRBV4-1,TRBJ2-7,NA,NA,CASSQDRGYEQYF,TGCGCCAGCAGCCAAGATAGGGGCTACGAGCAGTACTTC
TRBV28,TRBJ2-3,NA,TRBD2,CASRGRLAGSTDTQYF,TGTGCCAGCAGGGGAAGACTAGCGGGGAGCACAGATACGCAGTATTTT
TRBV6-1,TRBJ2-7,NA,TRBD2,CASNGGGYEQYF,TGTGCCAGCAACGGGGGGGGGTACGAGCAGTACTTC
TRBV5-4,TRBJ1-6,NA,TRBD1,CASSLPQGSYNSPLHF,TGTGCCAGCAGCCTACCACAGGGGTCCTATAATTCACCCCTCCACTTT
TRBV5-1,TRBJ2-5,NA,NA,CASSNNPKAGTQYF,TGCGCCAGCAGCAATAATCCAAAGGCAGGGACCCAGTACTTC
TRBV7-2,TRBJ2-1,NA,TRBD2,CASSDRDYLGNERFF,TGTGCCAGCAGCGACCGGGACTACCTCGGCAATGAGCGGTTCTTC
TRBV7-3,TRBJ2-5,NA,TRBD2,CASSSIAGETQYF,TGTGCCAGCAGCTCTATAGCGGGCGAGACCCAGTACTTC
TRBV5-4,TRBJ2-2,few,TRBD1,CASSRDRVNTGELFF,TGTGCCAGCAGCAGGGACAGGGTAAACACCGGGGAGCTGTTTTTT
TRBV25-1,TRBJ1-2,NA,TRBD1,CASSDSRYLGRGRYTF,TGTGCCAGCAGTGATTCGAGATATCTCGGCAGGGGGAGGTACACCTTC
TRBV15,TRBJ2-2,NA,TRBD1,CATSARQGAGELFF,TGTGCCACCAGCGCAAGACAGGGCGCCGGGGAGCTGTTTTTT
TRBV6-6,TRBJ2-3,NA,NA,CASSRGTGTDTQYF,TGTGCCAGCAGCCGCGGGACAGGCACAGATACGCAGTATTTT
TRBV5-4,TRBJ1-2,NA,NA,CASSLTFTGNYGYTF,TGTGCCAGCAGCTTGACGTTTACGGGAAACTATGGCTACACCTTC
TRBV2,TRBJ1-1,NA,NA,CASSRSGGHTEAFF,TGTGCCAGCAGTCGTTCAGGTGGGCACACTGAAGCTTTCTTT
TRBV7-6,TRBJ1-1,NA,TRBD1,CASSLEGQGISAEAFF,TGTGCCAGCAGCTTAGAAGGACAGGGTATCTCAGCTGAAGCTTTCTTT
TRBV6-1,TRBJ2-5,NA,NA,CASTVEGVGQTQYF,TGTGCCAGCACGGTCGAGGGGGTCGGCCAGACCCAGTACTTC
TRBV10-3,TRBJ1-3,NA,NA,CAISPRDTIYF,TGTGCCATCAGCCCCAGGGACACCATATATTTT
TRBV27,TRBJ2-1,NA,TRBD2,CASSPWTSGGVDEQFF,TGTGCCAGCAGTCCTTGGACTAGCGGGGGTGTCGATGAGCAGTTCTTC
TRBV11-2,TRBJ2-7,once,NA,CASSQGLSYEQYF,TGTGCCAGCAGCCAAGGACTCTCCTACGAGCAGTACTTC
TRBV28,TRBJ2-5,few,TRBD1,CASRRTGGKQYF,TGTGCCAGCAGAAGGACAGGGGGCAAGCAGTACTTC
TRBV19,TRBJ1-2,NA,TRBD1,CASSMTDRGIGYTF,TGTGCCAGTAGTATGACGGACAGGGGAATTGGCTACACCTTC
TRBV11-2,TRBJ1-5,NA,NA,CASSLKGGISQPQHF,TGTGCCAGCAGCTTGAAGGGGGGGATCAGTCAGCCCCAGCATTTT
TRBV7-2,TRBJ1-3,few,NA,CASTPRVQRAGNTIYF,TGTGCCAGCACCCCACGCGTGCAACGGGCTGGAAACACCATATATTTT
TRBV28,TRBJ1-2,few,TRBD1,CASLRQGGYGYTF,TGTGCCAGTCTAAGACAGGGTGGCTATGGCTACACCTTC
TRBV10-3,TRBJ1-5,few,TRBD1,CAIGGDRDQPQHF,TGTGCCATCGGGGGGGACAGGGATCAGCCCCAGCATTTT
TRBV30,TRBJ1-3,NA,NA,CAWRMTGRSTIYF,TGTGCCTGGAGGATGACAGGTCGCTCCACCATATATTTT
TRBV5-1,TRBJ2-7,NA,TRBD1,CASSLEGQGEQYF,TGCGCCAGCAGCTTGGAAGGACAGGGGGAGCAGTACTTC
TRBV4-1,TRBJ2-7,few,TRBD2,CASSPPSGGPREQYF,TGCGCCAGCAGCCCCCCTTCGGGGGGGCCCCGCGAGCAGTACTTC
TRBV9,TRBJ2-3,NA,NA,CASSALAGRQDTQYF,TGTGCCAGCAGCGCCCTCGCGGGGCGCCAAGATACGCAGTATTTT
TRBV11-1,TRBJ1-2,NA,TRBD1,CASSLAPTGSYTF,TGTGCCAGCAGCTTAGCGCCGACAGGGAGCTACACCTTC